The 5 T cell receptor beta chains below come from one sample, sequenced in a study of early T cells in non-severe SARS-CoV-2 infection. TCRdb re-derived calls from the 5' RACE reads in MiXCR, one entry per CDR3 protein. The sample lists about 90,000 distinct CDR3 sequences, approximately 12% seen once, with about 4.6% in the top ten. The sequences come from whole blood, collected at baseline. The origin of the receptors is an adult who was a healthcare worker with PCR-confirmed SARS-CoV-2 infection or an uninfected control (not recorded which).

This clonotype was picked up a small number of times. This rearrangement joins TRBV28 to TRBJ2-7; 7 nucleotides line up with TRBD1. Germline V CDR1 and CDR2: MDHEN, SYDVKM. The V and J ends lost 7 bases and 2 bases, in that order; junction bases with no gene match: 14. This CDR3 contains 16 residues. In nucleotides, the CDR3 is TGTGCCAGCAACACAGTCGTCCAGGGGGTAACCTACGAGCAGTACTTC. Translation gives CASNTVVQGVTYEQYF.

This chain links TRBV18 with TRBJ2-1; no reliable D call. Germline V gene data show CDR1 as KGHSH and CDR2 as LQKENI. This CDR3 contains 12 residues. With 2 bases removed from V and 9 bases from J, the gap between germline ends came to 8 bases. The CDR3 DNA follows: TGTGCCAGCTCACCAGGGATTGGTGAGCAGTTCTTC. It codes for CASSPGIGEQFF.

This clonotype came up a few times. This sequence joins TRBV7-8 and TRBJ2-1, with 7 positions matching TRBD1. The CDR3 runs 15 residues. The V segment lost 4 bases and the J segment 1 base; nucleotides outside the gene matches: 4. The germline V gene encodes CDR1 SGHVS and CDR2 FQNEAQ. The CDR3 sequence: CASSSRDRSYNEQFF. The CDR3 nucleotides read TGTGCCAGCAGCTCCCGGGACAGATCCTACAATGAGCAGTTCTTC.

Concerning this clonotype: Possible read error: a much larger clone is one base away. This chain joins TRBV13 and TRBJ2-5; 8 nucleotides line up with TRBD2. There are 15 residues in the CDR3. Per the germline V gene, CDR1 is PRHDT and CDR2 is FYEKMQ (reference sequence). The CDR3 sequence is CVSSGAGTRQETQYF. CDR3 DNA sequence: TGTGTCAGCAGCGGCGCCGGGACTAGGCAAGAGACCCAGTACTTC.

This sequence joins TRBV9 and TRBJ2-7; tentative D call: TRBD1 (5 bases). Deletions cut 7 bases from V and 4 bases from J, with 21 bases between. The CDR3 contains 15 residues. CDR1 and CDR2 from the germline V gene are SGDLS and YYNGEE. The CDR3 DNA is TGTGCCAGCGGAGTGGGGCTTCTTCTTTCATACGAGCAGTACTTC. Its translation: CASGVGLLLSYEQYF. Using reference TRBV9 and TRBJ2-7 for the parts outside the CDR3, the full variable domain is DSGVTQTPKHLITATGQRVTLRCSPRSGDLSVYWYQQSLDQGLQFLIQYYNGEERAKGNILERFSAQQFPDLHSELNLSSLELGDSALYFCASGVGLLLSYEQYFGPGTRLTVT.